One and the same sample provided the 15 T cell receptor beta chains below, sequenced in a study of prognosis after radiotherapy for stage I lung cancer. Two-round multiplex PCR amplified TCR beta CDR3 from genomic DNA. For every TRBV and TRBJ gene, a specific primer was used in first-round PCR. TCRdb itself ran the multiplex PCR reads through MiXCR, one entry per CDR3 protein. The table has more than 15,000 distinct CDR3 sequences, around 30% seen once. The specimen comprised PBMCs, sampled before or after stereotactic body radiation therapy (not recorded which). Receptor source: a donor of 50 years or more with non-small cell lung cancer.

By share, this clonotype counts as medium-sized. The gene calls are TRBV2 and TRBJ1-6, with a tentative D call TRBD1 (5 bases). V was trimmed by 10 bases and J by 6 bases, leaving 10 bases between them. CDR1 SNHLY and CDR2 FYNNEI come from the germline V gene. This CDR3 has 12 residues. CDR3 sequence (DNA): TGTGCCATCCGGGACGGTAATTCACCCCTCCACTTT. Its protein product is CAIRDGNSPLHF.

This clonotype occurred many times. The chain employs TRBV19 and TRBJ2-1; 8 bases are a match to TRBD2. Germline V gene sequence: CDR1 LNHDA, CDR2 SQIVND (reference sequence). There are 16 residues in the CDR3. The V and J ends lost 1 base and 8 bases, in that order; junction bases with no gene match: 10. The CDR3 DNA reads TGTGCCAGTAGTATAGGGGAAGTAGCGGGATTCGATGAGCAGTTCTTC. It encodes CASSIGEVAGFDEQFF.

V usage is TRBV6-1 and J usage is TRBJ2-7; 9 bases align to TRBD1. CDR3 length: 13 amino acids. CDR1 MNHNS and CDR2 SASEGT come from the germline V gene. V dropped 6 bases and J dropped 7; count of bases not matched to a gene: 7. The CDR3 nucleotides read TGTGCCAGCAGGTACAGGGGGCAAGATGAGCAGTACTTC. Amino acids: CASRYRGQDEQYF.

This clonotype showed up many times. J is TRBJ2-7 and V is TRBV10-2, with 9 bases matching TRBD2. CDR3 length: 14 residues. J was trimmed by 4 bases and V by 10 bases; bases with no gene match: 11. Germline V CDR1 and CDR2: WSHSY, SAAADI. The CDR3 DNA reads as TGCGCCAAGCAGAACCTAGCGGGACGGTACGAGCAGTACTTC. As protein: CAKQNLAGRYEQYF.

Comments on this clonotype: This may stem from a read error, because a much larger clone lies one nucleotide away. V gene TRBV10-3 combines with J gene TRBJ2-5; D remains unclear. V was cut by 8 bases and J by 2 bases, with 33 bases left in between. Germline CDR1 is ENHRY and CDR2 is SYGVKD. The CDR3 consists of 20 residues. CDR3 loop: CAIFARSRTTAWAGQETQYF. CDR3 coding DNA: TGTGCCATCTTCGCCAGATCCCGAACGACCGCCTGGGCCGGTCAAGAGACCCAGTACTTC.

This clonotype was recorded many times. The V call is TRBV4-1, the J call TRBJ2-1, with D possibly TRBD1 on 6 matching bases. This CDR3 is built from 16 residues. The V end lost 3 bases, the J end lost 5 bases, and 17 bases lay between the germline ends. Germline lookup yields CDR1 MGHRA and CDR2 YSYEKL. CDR3 sequence (DNA): TGCGCCAGCAGCCAGGGGGCCCCGGGTTTCAACAATGAGCAGTTCTTC. This translates into CASSQGAPGFNNEQFF.

This clonotype was counted ten times or more. The gene calls are TRBV6-1 and TRBJ1-5; TRBD1 agrees at 8 bases. This CDR3 is 14 amino acids long. CDR1 is MNHNS, CDR2 SASEGT, per germline. With V trimmed by 6 bases and J by 3 bases, 4 bases remained unmatched. DNA of the CDR3: TGTGCCAGCAGGGCGACAGGGGTCAATCAGCCCCAGCATTTT. This translates into CASRATGVNQPQHF.

This clonotype showed up many times. The CDR3 carries no conserved terminal phenylalanine or tryptophan, so it likely arises from a read error. The chain couples TRBV14 to TRBJ1-2, with D hard to call. From germline, CDR1 is SGHDN and CDR2 FVKESK. Trimming took 1 base from V and 6 from J, leaving 15 bases between them. The CDR3 is 15 amino acids. The DNA for the CDR3 is TGTGCCAGCAGCCAAGTCTATCTGGGAAGGGATGGCTACACCCTC. Translation: CASSQVYLGRDGYTL.

This clonotype has ten or more counts. The rearrangement uses TRBV11-2 and TRBJ1-2, with a possible D match to TRBD1 (5 bases). Germline V gene data show CDR1 as SGHAT and CDR2 as FQNNGV. This CDR3 contains 15 residues. Between the trimmed V and J ends, which lost 5 bases and 8 bases, there was a span of 21 bases. CDR3 bases: TGTGCCAGCAGCGCCACCGGGACGTTCCACGTCGGCTACACCTTC. This encodes CASSATGTFHVGYTF.

In this sample, this clonotype is medium-sized. The chain recombines TRBV6-4 with TRBJ2-3; a possible D gene is TRBD2 (6 bases). V lost 3 bases and J 2 bases, leaving 9 bases between the germline ends. The CDR3 runs to 14 residues. Germline values: CDR1 MRHNA, CDR2 SNTAGT. CDR3 bases: TGTGCCAGCAGTGAACTAGCAGACACAGATACGCAGTATTTT. Amino acid sequence: CASSELADTDTQYF.

On this clonotype itself: This likely came from a read error, as a far larger clone is one base away. The chain joins TRBV7-9 to TRBJ2-7; D is possibly TRBD2 (5 bases). V lost 5 bases and J 0 bases, leaving 14 bases between the germline ends. This CDR3 spans 15 amino acids. Looked up from germline, CDR1 is SEHNR and CDR2 is FQNEAQ (reference sequence). Here the CDR3 DNA reads TGTGCCAGCAGCACAAACACGGGGTCCTCCTACGAGCAGTACTTC. This sequence encodes CASSTNTGSSYEQYF. Using reference TRBV7-9 and TRBJ2-7 for the parts outside the CDR3, the full variable domain is DTGVSQNPRHKITKRGQNVTFRCDPISEHNRLYWYRQTLGQGPEFLTYFQNEAQLEKSRLLSDRFSAERPKGSFSTLEIQRTEQGDSAMYLCASSTNTGSSYEQYFGPGTRLTVT.

This clonotype was recorded many times. The chain joins TRBV28 to TRBJ1-1; 7 bases align to TRBD1. The CDR3 is 15 residues long. V lost 2 bases to trimming and J lost 3 bases; unmatched junction nucleotides: 6. In germline, CDR1 is MDHEN, CDR2 SYDVKM. CDR3 loop: CASSLGARGDTEAFF. The CDR3 region has the DNA TGTGCCAGCAGTTTAGGTGCCAGGGGGGACACTGAAGCTTTCTTT.

By frequency in the sample, this clonotype is medium-sized. CDR3 DNA sequence: TGTGCCAGCAGCTTTTACGGCACAGATACGCAGTATTTT. Its protein product is CASSFYGTDTQYF. V usage is TRBV11-3 and J usage is TRBJ2-3, with D uncertain. Between the trimmed V and J ends, which lost 3 bases and 1 base, there was a span of 5 bases. The germline V gene has CDR1 SGHNT and CDR2 YENEEA. The CDR3 is 13 residues long.

Comment on this clonotype: The germline gene is not matched at one end of the junction; a read error may be the cause. The chain joins TRBV20-1 to TRBJ2-2, with 9 nucleotides matching TRBD1. The CDR3 is made up of 15 amino acids. Looked up from germline, CDR1 is DFQATT and CDR2 is SNEGSKA (reference sequence). The CDR3 is CSAIRPGQGSGEMFF. As DNA, the CDR3 is TGCAGTGCTATCAGACCGGGACAGGGTTCCGGGGAGATGTTTTTT.

Comment on this clonotype: This sequence may be a read error, since a much larger clone differs from it by one base. V gene TRBV7-9 combines with J gene TRBJ2-3, with TRBD2 matching 7 bases. CDR1 SEHNR and CDR2 FQNEAQ come from the germline V gene (reference sequence). Trimming took 3 bases from V and 11 from J; bases not matched to a gene: 8. The CDR3 has 13 residues. CDR3 sequence reads: CASSFAGVAKQYF. The CDR3 DNA is TGTGCCAGCAGCTTTGCGGGAGTAGCTAAGCAGTATTTT.